The rows below give T cell receptor beta chains drawn from one sample of a study of beta chain features in type 1 diabetes. Libraries were prepared by immunoSEQ multiplex PCR; TCRdb keeps only in-frame clonotypes and omits some of them. The data hold over 55,000 clones, with 50% to 55% observed a single time. Sequenced: Tregs from blood. These receptors all come from a woman in her thirties or forties with type 1 diabetes. CDR3s include the opening cysteine and the closing phenylalanine or tryptophan. Each record gives: clone size, V gene, J gene, D gene, CDR3 protein, CDR3 DNA. D genes are given only for firm matches. Not every row has a clone size; where given, it reads once, few, many or a size class.

>.|TRBV10-3|TRBJ1-3|.
CAAAGGVSGNTIYF
TGTGCCGCCGCCGGGGGGGTCAGTGGAAACACCATATATTTT
>few|TRBV7-9|TRBJ1-1|.
CASSLGTLKAFF
TGTGCCAGCAGCTTAGGGACATTAAAAGCTTTCTTT
>few|TRBV10-3|TRBJ1-1|TRBD1
CAIRPGTGMESTEAFF
TGTGCCATCAGGCCCGGGACAGGGATGGAGAGCACTGAAGCTTTCTTT
>.|TRBV7-8|TRBJ2-1|TRBD1
CASSSQGGDRDYNEQFF
TGTGCCAGCAGCTCCCAGGGCGGAGACAGGGACTACAATGAGCAGTTCTTC
>few|TRBV7-2|TRBJ1-2|.
CASSSRTAPYGYTF
TGTGCCAGCAGCTCGCGGACAGCCCCCTATGGCTACACCTTC
>.|TRBV10-3|TRBJ2-5|.
CAIARATAGETQYF
TGTGCCATCGCCCGCGCGACTGCGGGAGAGACCCAGTACTTC
>few|TRBV28|TRBJ1-4|.
CASSRQGTNEKLFF
TGTGCCAGCAGTCGGCAGGGAACTAATGAAAAACTGTTTTTT
>.|TRBV6-1|TRBJ2-4|.
CASRAPAENIQYF
TGTGCCAGCAGGGCCCCGGCGGAAAACATTCAGTACTTC
>.|TRBV4-2|TRBJ1-2|TRBD1
CASSHGDRSNYGYTF
TGTGCCAGCAGCCACGGGGACAGGTCGAACTATGGCTACACCTTC
>few|TRBV7-6|TRBJ2-5|TRBD1
CASSPRTGGYQETQYF
TGTGCCAGCAGCCCCCGGACAGGGGGCTACCAAGAGACCCAGTACTTC
>.|TRBV7-2|TRBJ2-5|TRBD1
CASSLASDRGWETQYF
TGTGCCAGCAGCTTAGCCTCCGACAGGGGTTGGGAGACCCAGTACTTC
>once|TRBV7-9|TRBJ1-1|.
CASSLGVTGKAFF
TGTGCCAGCAGCTTAGGGGTCACGGGTAAGGCTTTCTTT
>.|TRBV7-3|TRBJ2-1|TRBD2
CASSLLAGVEQFF
TGTGCCAGCAGCTTACTAGCGGGGGTTGAGCAGTTCTTC
>few|TRBV4-1|TRBJ2-2|.
CASSQAAGNTGELFF
TGCGCCAGCAGCCAAGCAGCGGGGAACACCGGGGAGCTGTTTTTT
>.|TRBV9|TRBJ2-1|TRBD2
CASSVFSGGGSYNEQFF
TGTGCCAGCAGCGTCTTTAGCGGGGGGGGATCCTACAATGAGCAGTTCTTC
>.|TRBV2|TRBJ1-5|TRBD1
CASSGQGYLGQPQHF
TGTGCCAGCAGTGGACAGGGGTATCTTGGACAGCCCCAGCATTTT
>few|TRBV28|TRBJ2-4|TRBD1
CASSFTGTGGLAKNIQYF
TGTGCCAGCAGTTTTACCGGGACAGGGGGTCTGGCCAAAAACATTCAGTACTTC
>.|TRBV5-6|TRBJ2-5|.
CASSLGADQETQYF
TGTGCCAGCAGCTTGGGGGCCGACCAAGAGACCCAGTACTTC
>.|TRBV28|TRBJ1-2|.
CASSLYRASYYGYTF
TGTGCCAGCAGTCTCTACAGGGCCTCCTACTATGGCTACACCTTC
>few|TRBV19|TRBJ2-1|.
CASSIGEGGGEQFF
TGTGCCAGTAGTATCGGGGAGGGGGGAGGTGAGCAGTTCTTC
>.|TRBV30|TRBJ1-5|.
CAWGRRGWGNQPQHF
TGTGCCTGGGGAAGGAGGGGCTGGGGCAATCAGCCCCAGCATTTT
>few|TRBV11-2|TRBJ1-2|.
CASSLLATDYGYTF
TGTGCCAGCAGCCTACTCGCGACAGATTATGGCTACACCTTC
>.|TRBV6-1|TRBJ1-2|TRBD1
CASSAQGVGGYTF
TGTGCCAGCAGTGCTCAGGGGGTTGGTGGCTACACCTTC
>.|TRBV6-5|TRBJ1-2|.
CASQRTEGAYGYTF
TGTGCCAGTCAGCGGACGGAGGGAGCCTATGGCTACACCTTC
>.|TRBV5-1|TRBJ2-1|.
CASSYRDIRNEQFF
TGCGCCAGCTCTTACAGGGACATTCGCAATGAGCAGTTCTTC